Listed below are T cell receptor beta chains from one sample, sequenced in a study of cytomegalovirus exposure and HLA in healthy donors. Sequencing used immunoSEQ multiplex PCR; TCRdb keeps in-frame clones, though not all of them. Here the sample spans about 56,000 clones, approximately 94% being singletons. Specimen: PBMCs. All receptors come from a man younger than 30 in good health and CMV-seronegative. Each CDR3 is given with its conserved first and last residue. A D gene is named only where the DNA matches it firmly. Clone size is shown for a subset of rows, as once, few, many or a class of expanded clone.

d_gene: TRBD1
abundance: -
j_gene: TRBJ1-2
v_gene: TRBV2
CDR3nt: TGTGCCAGCAGTGAGGACAGGGGACAACGCTATGGCTACACCTTC
CDR3aa: CASSEDRGQRYGYTF

d_gene: -
abundance: -
j_gene: TRBJ2-7
v_gene: TRBV28
CDR3nt: TGTGCCAGCAGTCAATACGTTACGACTAATATCGATTTCGGCGAGCAGTACTTC
CDR3aa: CASSQYVTTNIDFGEQYF

d_gene: TRBD2
abundance: -
j_gene: TRBJ2-1
v_gene: TRBV7-3
CDR3nt: TGTGCCAGCAGTTACTCGGGAGGGACCAATGAGCAGTTCTTC
CDR3aa: CASSYSGGTNEQFF

d_gene: TRBD2
abundance: -
j_gene: TRBJ2-7
v_gene: TRBV7-9
CDR3nt: TGTGCCAGCAGTGACCTAGCGGGGGGTAACTACGAGCAGTACTTC
CDR3aa: CASSDLAGGNYEQYF

d_gene: -
abundance: -
j_gene: TRBJ2-1
v_gene: TRBV4-1
CDR3nt: TGCGCCAGCAGCCAAGATGCGGCGGCCGCCTACAATGAGCAGTTCTTC
CDR3aa: CASSQDAAAAYNEQFF

d_gene: TRBD1
abundance: -
j_gene: TRBJ1-2
v_gene: TRBV19
CDR3nt: TGTGCCAGTAGGGGACAGGGGAACTATGGCTACACCTTC
CDR3aa: CASRGQGNYGYTF

d_gene: -
abundance: -
j_gene: TRBJ1-4
v_gene: TRBV29-1
CDR3nt: TGCAGCGGTACCGCCGGGACAACTAATGAAAAACTGTTTTTT
CDR3aa: CSGTAGTTNEKLFF

d_gene: TRBD2
abundance: -
j_gene: TRBJ2-3
v_gene: TRBV18
CDR3nt: TGTGCCAGTTTACGACTAGCGGACACAGATACGCAGTATTTT
CDR3aa: CASLRLADTDTQYF

d_gene: TRBD2
abundance: once
j_gene: TRBJ2-1
v_gene: TRBV19
CDR3nt: TGTGCCAGTAGTATCGTGGAAACCGGGAGGGAGCAGTTCTTC
CDR3aa: CASSIVETGREQFF

d_gene: -
abundance: -
j_gene: TRBJ2-2
v_gene: TRBV5-6
CDR3nt: TGTGCCAGCAGTGCCCTACCGGGAGATAGTACCGGGGAGCTGTTTTTT
CDR3aa: CASSALPGDSTGELFF

d_gene: TRBD2
abundance: -
j_gene: TRBJ2-1
v_gene: TRBV4-3
CDR3nt: TGCGCCAGCAGCCGGTATCCGGCTAGCGGGAGTGAAAATGAGCAGTTCTTC
CDR3aa: CASSRYPASGSENEQFF

d_gene: TRBD2
abundance: -
j_gene: TRBJ2-5
v_gene: TRBV2
CDR3nt: TGTGCCAGCAGTGAGAGGACTAGCGGGAGGGCTGGGGAGACCCAGTACTTC
CDR3aa: CASSERTSGRAGETQYF

d_gene: TRBD2
abundance: -
j_gene: TRBJ2-3
v_gene: TRBV5-1
CDR3nt: TGCGCCAGCAGCCTGGGGGCGGCGGGAGGGGCAGATACGCAGTATTTT
CDR3aa: CASSLGAAGGADTQYF

d_gene: -
abundance: -
j_gene: TRBJ2-3
v_gene: TRBV6-6
CDR3nt: TGTGCCAGCAAACACGAGGACAAGCGCACAGATACGCAGTATTTT
CDR3aa: CASKHEDKRTDTQYF

d_gene: TRBD1
abundance: -
j_gene: TRBJ2-5
v_gene: TRBV5-1
CDR3nt: TGCGCCAGCAGCTCCCTCAGGGGGAGACAAGAGACCCAGTACTTC
CDR3aa: CASSSLRGRQETQYF

d_gene: TRBD2
abundance: -
j_gene: TRBJ2-7
v_gene: TRBV28
CDR3nt: TGTGCCAGCAGCCTCAGCGGGAGGGGCTACGAGCAGTACTTC
CDR3aa: CASSLSGRGYEQYF

d_gene: TRBD1
abundance: -
j_gene: TRBJ2-5
v_gene: TRBV7-6
CDR3nt: TGTGCCAGCACCCTGGGACAGGGGTTGCAGGAGACCCAGTACTTC
CDR3aa: CASTLGQGLQETQYF

d_gene: TRBD1
abundance: -
j_gene: TRBJ2-5
v_gene: TRBV4-2
CDR3nt: TGTGCCAGCAGCGTAAGCCTCAGCGACAGGGCTGAGACCCAGTACTTC
CDR3aa: CASSVSLSDRAETQYF

d_gene: TRBD1
abundance: -
j_gene: TRBJ2-7
v_gene: TRBV2
CDR3nt: TGTGCCAGCACCGACAGGGTGAACGAGCAGTACTTC
CDR3aa: CASTDRVNEQYF

d_gene: TRBD1
abundance: -
j_gene: TRBJ2-7
v_gene: TRBV2
CDR3nt: TGTGCCAGCAGTGAAGAGATGGACAGGGGAGACTTC
CDR3aa: CASSEEMDRGDF